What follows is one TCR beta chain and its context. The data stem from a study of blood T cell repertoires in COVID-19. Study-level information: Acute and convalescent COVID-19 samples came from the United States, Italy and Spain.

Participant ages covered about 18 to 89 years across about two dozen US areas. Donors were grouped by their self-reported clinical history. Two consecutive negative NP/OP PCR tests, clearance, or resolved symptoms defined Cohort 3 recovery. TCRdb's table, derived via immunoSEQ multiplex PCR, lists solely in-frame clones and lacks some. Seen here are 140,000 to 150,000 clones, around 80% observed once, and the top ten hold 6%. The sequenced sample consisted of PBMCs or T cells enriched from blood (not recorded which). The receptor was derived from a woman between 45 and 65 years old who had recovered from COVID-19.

CDR3 sequence (DNA): TGTGCCAGCAGCTCCATTTCGACAGATTATAGCAATCAGCCCCAGCATTTT. It specifies CASSSISTDYSNQPQHF. The gene calls are TRBV7-9 and TRBJ1-5, with D tentatively TRBD1 (5 bases). Per the germline V gene, CDR1 is SEHNR and CDR2 is FQNEAQ (reference sequence). The CDR3 contains 17 residues. V lost 4 bases to trimming and J lost 0 bases, with 16 bases between them.